Listed below are T cell receptor beta chains from one sample, sequenced in a study of blood T cell repertoires in COVID-19. Sequencing was performed with immunoSEQ multiplex PCR; in TCRdb, only in-frame clones are kept and a portion is missing. The sample records some 360,000 clones, about 88% being singletons. Specimen: PBMCs or T cells enriched from blood (not recorded which). Receptors originate from a woman younger than 45 who had been exposed to COVID-19. The CDR3 runs from the conserved cysteine through the conserved F or W. The order of the fields is D gene, clone size, J gene, V gene, CDR3 protein, CDR3 DNA. D genes are given only for firm matches. Rows may omit the clone size; those that give it use once, few, many or a size class.

NA	NA	TRBJ1-5	TRBV28	CASSLSSQPQHF	TGTGCCAGCAGTTTAAGTAGTCAGCCCCAGCATTTT
NA	NA	TRBJ1-5	TRBV15	CATRREGGNQPQHF	TGTGCCACCAGGAGAGAGGGAGGCAATCAGCCCCAGCATTTT
NA	once	TRBJ1-1	TRBV18	CASSPPGGAGVTEAFF	TGTGCCAGCTCACCACCAGGCGGTGCCGGGGTAACCGAAGCTTTCTTT
NA	NA	TRBJ2-1	TRBV19	CASSISAEIYNEQFF	TGTGCCAGTAGTATCTCAGCGGAGATCTACAATGAGCAGTTCTTC
NA	NA	TRBJ1-6	TRBV6-5	CASSYSNTVYNSPLHF	TGTGCCAGCAGTTACTCGAACACAGTCTATAATTCACCCCTCCACTTT
NA	NA	TRBJ1-6	TRBV27	CASMRGGYNSPLHF	TGTGCCAGCATGCGGGGAGGATATAATTCACCCCTCCACTTT
TRBD1	NA	TRBJ1-1	TRBV9	CASSPDRGQGTEAFF	TGTGCCAGCAGCCCAGACAGGGGGCAGGGCACTGAAGCTTTCTTT
NA	NA	TRBJ2-1	TRBV27	CASRPPRRLFTYNEQFF	TGTGCCAGCAGACCCCCGCGACGACTCTTCACCTACAATGAGCAGTTCTTC
NA	NA	TRBJ2-7	TRBV9	CASSVHGSGASDEQYF	TGTGCCAGCAGCGTACACGGGAGCGGTGCCAGCGACGAGCAGTACTTC
TRBD2	NA	TRBJ2-1	TRBV19	CASATMASGSKNEQFF	TGTGCCAGTGCCACTATGGCTAGCGGGAGTAAAAATGAGCAGTTCTTC
NA	NA	TRBJ2-7	TRBV6-5	CASSRTGRANEQYF	TGTGCCAGCAGTAGGACGGGAAGGGCCAACGAGCAGTACTTC